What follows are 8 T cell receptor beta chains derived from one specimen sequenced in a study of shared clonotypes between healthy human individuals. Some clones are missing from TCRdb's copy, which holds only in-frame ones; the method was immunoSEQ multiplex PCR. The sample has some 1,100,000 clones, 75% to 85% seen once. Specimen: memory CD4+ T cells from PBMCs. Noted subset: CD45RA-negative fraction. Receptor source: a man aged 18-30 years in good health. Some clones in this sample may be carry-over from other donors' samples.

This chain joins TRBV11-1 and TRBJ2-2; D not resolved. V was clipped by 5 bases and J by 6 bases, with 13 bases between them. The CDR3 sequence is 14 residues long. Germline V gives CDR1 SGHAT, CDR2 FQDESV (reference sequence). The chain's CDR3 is CASSRNNAPGELFF. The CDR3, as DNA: TGTGCCAGCAGCCGAAATAACGCCCCCGGGGAGCTGTTTTTT.

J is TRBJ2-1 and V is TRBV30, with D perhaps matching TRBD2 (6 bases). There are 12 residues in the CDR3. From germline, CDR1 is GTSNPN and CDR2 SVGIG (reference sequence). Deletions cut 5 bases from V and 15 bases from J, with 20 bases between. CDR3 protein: CAWEGGGIRAFF. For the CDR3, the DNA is TGTGCCTGGGAGGGCGGAGGGATTCGGGCGTTCTTC.

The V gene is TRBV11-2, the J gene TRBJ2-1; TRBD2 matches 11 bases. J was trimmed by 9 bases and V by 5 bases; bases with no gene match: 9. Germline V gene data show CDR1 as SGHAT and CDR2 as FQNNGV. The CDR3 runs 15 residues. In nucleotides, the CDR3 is TGTGCCAGCAGCGCTACTAGCGGGAGCTGGGCTGAGCAGTTCTTC. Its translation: CASSATSGSWAEQFF.

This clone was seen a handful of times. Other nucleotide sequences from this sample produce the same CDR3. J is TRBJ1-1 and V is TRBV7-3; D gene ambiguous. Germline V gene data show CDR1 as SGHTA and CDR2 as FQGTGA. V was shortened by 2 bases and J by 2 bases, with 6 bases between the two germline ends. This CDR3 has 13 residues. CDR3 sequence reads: CASSLRANTEAFF. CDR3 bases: TGTGCCAGCAGCTTACGAGCCAACACTGAAGCTTTCTTT.

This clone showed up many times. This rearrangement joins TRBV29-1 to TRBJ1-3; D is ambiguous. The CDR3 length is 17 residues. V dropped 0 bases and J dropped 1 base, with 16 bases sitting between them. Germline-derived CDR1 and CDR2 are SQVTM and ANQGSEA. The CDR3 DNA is TGCAGCGTTGAAGATCGAGGGCGGGATTTGTCTGGAAACACCATATATTTT. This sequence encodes CSVEDRGRDLSGNTIYF.

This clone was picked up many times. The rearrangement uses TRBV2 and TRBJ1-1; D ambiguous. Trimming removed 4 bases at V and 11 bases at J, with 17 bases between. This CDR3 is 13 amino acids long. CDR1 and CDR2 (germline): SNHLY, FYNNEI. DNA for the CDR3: TGTGCCAGCAGTGGGGTTCCGCGCCAGGACGCTTTCTTT. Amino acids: CASSGVPRQDAFF.

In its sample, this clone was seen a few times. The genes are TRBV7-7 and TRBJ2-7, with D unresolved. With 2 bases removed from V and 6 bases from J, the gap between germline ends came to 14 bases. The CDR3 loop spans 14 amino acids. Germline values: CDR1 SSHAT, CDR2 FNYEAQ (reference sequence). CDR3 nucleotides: TGTGCCAGCAGCTTAAATGGCGAGTCAAGCGAGCAGTACTTC. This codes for CASSLNGESSEQYF.

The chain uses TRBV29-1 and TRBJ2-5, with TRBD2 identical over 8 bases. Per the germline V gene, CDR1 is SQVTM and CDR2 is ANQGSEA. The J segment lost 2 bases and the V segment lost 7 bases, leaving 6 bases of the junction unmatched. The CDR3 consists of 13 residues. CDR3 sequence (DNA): TGCAGCGGCCGGGGGGGGGTTCAAGAGACCCAGTACTTC. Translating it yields CSGRGGVQETQYF.